The 2 T cell receptor beta chains reported below all come from one sample, sequenced in a study of CD8+CD57+ T cells in acquired aplastic anemia (dated by TCRdb to the late 2010s). The run used an Illumina HiSeq 2000. TCR beta VDJ combination and CDR3 sequence profiling used genomic DNA as the template. In TCRdb, the public reads were trimmed at Q25 with fastp and aligned with MiXCR, with productive beta chains retained. When rows share a CDR3 protein, they turn into one entry using the most common DNA and genes. The sample table lists 100,000 to 150,000 distinct CDR3 sequences, 41% of them with a count of one. The ten largest clonotypes hold under 9% of the sample. Material for sequencing was sorted CD4+, CD8+, or CD8+CD57+ T cells (not recorded which) from PBMCs. These receptors all come from a human donor in good health, serving as a control.

The chain uses TRBV20-1 and TRBJ1-6, with unresolved D. The CDR3 is made up of 15 amino acids. Looked up from germline, CDR1 is DFQATT and CDR2 is SNEGSKA (reference sequence). The ends were cut back, 6 bases at V and 6 bases at J, with 18 bases in the middle. The CDR3: CSASSQGFGNSPLHF. The CDR3, as DNA: TGCAGTGCCAGCAGCCAAGGGTTCGGTAATTCACCCCTCCACTTT.

This clonotype came up many times. The chain links TRBV20-1 to TRBJ1-3, with no clear D. The CDR3 has 11 amino acids. Germline values: CDR1 DFQATT, CDR2 SNEGSKA (reference sequence). Trimming removed 5 bases at V and 4 bases at J, with 6 bases between. CDR3 nucleotide sequence: TGCAGTGCTTTAACCGGAAACACCATATATTTT. Its translation is CSALTGNTIYF.